The 18 T cell receptor beta chains below were found in one sample sequenced in a study of breast tumors, draining lymph nodes, adjacent tissues. The lymph nodes were axillary draining lymph nodes from breast cancer patients. TCRdb reprocessed the multiplex PCR reads with MiXCR, giving one entry per CDR3 protein. The profile shows approximately 200,000 distinct CDR3 sequences, roughly 31% of them singletons. Sequencing was performed on axillary lymph node tissue. These receptor sequences come from a female donor with breast cancer. Some clones in this sample may be carry-over from other donors' samples.

This chain joins TRBV7-3 and TRBJ2-1; the match to TRBD2 covers 12 bases. V was clipped by 0 bases and J by 2 bases; unmatched bases: 5. The CDR3 length is 18 residues. Germline CDR1 and CDR2: SGHTA and FQGTGA. The CDR3 sequence: CASSLTASGGGAYNEQFF. Here the CDR3 DNA reads TGTGCCAGCAGCTTAACGGCTAGCGGGGGGGGGGCCTACAATGAGCAGTTCTTC.

Here the CDR3 reads CASSYSGLSPYNEQFF. In nucleotides, the CDR3 is TGTGCCAGCAGTTACTCGGGACTAAGCCCGTACAATGAGCAGTTCTTC. The chain joins TRBV6-2 or TRBV6-3 to TRBJ2-1; 7 nucleotides agree with TRBD2. V trimming: 0 bases; J trimming: 4 bases; junction bases outside the gene matches: 6. The V gene's germline CDR1 is MNHEY and CDR2 SVGEGT. The CDR3 has 16 amino acids.

The CDR3 bases are TGTGCCAGCAGAGCCACTAGCGGGGGCTCCTACAATGAGCAGTTCTTC. Encoded protein: CASRATSGGSYNEQFF. The chain couples TRBV6-2 or TRBV6-3 to TRBJ2-1; 11 bases align to TRBD2. Germline V lookup: CDR1 MNHEY, CDR2 SVGEGT. V shed 6 bases, J shed 0 bases, and the junction held 4 bases outside the gene matches. The CDR3 extends over 16 amino acids.

DNA for the CDR3: TGCAGTGCTAGAGCGGGGGACGGTGGGTTAAGCATTCAGTACTTC. This gives the protein CSARAGDGGLSIQYF. This rearrangement joins TRBV20-1 to TRBJ2-4, with D perhaps matching TRBD2 (6 bases). The CDR3 runs to 15 residues. CDR1 and CDR2 (germline): DFQATT, SNEGSKA (reference sequence). Trimming cost V 1 base and J 9 bases, with 19 bases left between them.

This clonotype was seen at least ten times. This rearrangement joins TRBV20-1 to TRBJ1-6, with 8 bases identical to TRBD1. CDR3 length equals 13 residues. Germline assignment: CDR1 DFQATT and CDR2 SNEGSKA (reference sequence). V shed 6 bases, J shed 7 bases, and the junction held 5 bases outside the gene matches. The CDR3 loop is CSALDRVNSPLHF. As DNA, the CDR3 is TGCAGTGCCCTGGACAGGGTCAATTCACCCCTCCACTTT.

With respect to this clonotype: Since a much larger clone is just one base distant, this may be a read error. The chain recombines TRBV20-1 with TRBJ1-2; D is perhaps TRBD1 (6 bases). The V end was cut by 5 bases, the J end by 8 bases, with 27 bases between. The CDR3 runs 16 residues. Per germline, CDR1 DFQATT and CDR2 SNEGSKA (reference sequence). The CDR3 region is CSAPAPDRQAGGGYTF. The CDR3 region has the DNA TGCAGTGCTCCTGCCCCGGACAGACAGGCTGGCGGGGGCTACACCTTC.

The chain is built from TRBV12-3 or TRBV12-4 and TRBJ1-1; D may be TRBD1 (5 bases). Trimming removed 5 bases from V and 1 base from J, with 14 bases in between. The CDR3 consists of 15 residues. The CDR3 loop reads CASSEDRRPNTEAFF. The DNA of the CDR3 is TGTGCCAGCAGTGAAGACAGACGGCCGAACACTGAAGCTTTCTTT.

This clonotype was seen only a few times. It may be a read error: a sequence one base away is much more abundant. V and J are TRBV7-9 and TRBJ2-7; maybe TRBD1 (6 bases). This CDR3 contains 15 residues. From germline, CDR1 is SEHNR and CDR2 FQNEAQ (reference sequence). This CDR3 is CASSLGIGQYYEQHF. In DNA form, the CDR3 reads TGTGCCAGCAGCTTAGGAATTGGACAGTACTACGAGCAGCACTTC.

There are many counts of this clonotype. The J gene is TRBJ2-7, the V gene TRBV20-1; possible D gene TRBD1, 5 bases. Germline-derived CDR1 and CDR2 are DFQATT and SNEGSKA (reference sequence). The CDR3 is 12 amino acids. Trimming pared 3 bases from V and 5 bases from J, leaving 11 bases between. DNA of the CDR3: TGCAGTGCTAGGTGGCAGGGCAACGAGCAGTACTTC. This translates into CSARWQGNEQYF.

The chain joins TRBV28 to TRBJ2-6; tentatively, D is TRBD1 (6 bases). The germline V gene encodes CDR1 MDHEN and CDR2 SYDVKM. The CDR3 runs 16 residues. Trimming removed 3 bases at V and 0 bases at J, with 9 bases between. The CDR3 reads CASSLRGHSGANVLTF. The CDR3 DNA reads as TGTGCCAGCAGTTTGAGGGGACACTCTGGGGCCAACGTCCTGACTTTC.

This chain links TRBV6-6 with TRBJ2-1; 12 positions agree with TRBD1. With 2 bases clipped from V and 1 base from J, the junction kept 9 bases outside the gene matches. Looked up from germline, CDR1 is MNHNY and CDR2 is SVGAGI (reference sequence). There are 19 residues in the CDR3. The DNA of the CDR3 is TGTGCCAGCAGTTACGCTGGGACAGGGGGCCGGGGGTCCTACAATGAGCAGTTCTTC. This sequence encodes CASSYAGTGGRGSYNEQFF.

This clonotype was seen repeatedly, ten times or more. The chain couples TRBV6-6 to TRBJ2-5; 13 bases are shared with TRBD2. CDR1 is MNHNY and CDR2 is SVGAGI in the germline V gene (reference sequence). The CDR3 loop spans 15 amino acids. Trimming cost V 2 bases and J 3 bases; bases outside gene matches: 0. CDR3: CASSYGTSGEETQYF. Here the CDR3 DNA reads TGTGCCAGCAGTTACGGGACTAGCGGGGAAGAGACCCAGTACTTC.

The genes are TRBV6-6 and TRBJ1-6, with a possible D match to TRBD1 (6 bases). Trimming removed 4 bases from V and 7 bases from J, with 14 bases in between. The CDR3 sequence is 15 residues long. Germline V gene lookup returns CDR1 MNHNY and CDR2 SVGAGI (reference sequence). The CDR3 sequence is CASSLAGQKNSPLHF. The DNA of the CDR3 is TGTGCCAGCAGTTTGGCGGGACAAAAGAATTCACCCCTCCACTTT.

The sample holds a few counts of this clonotype. This may arise from a read error, as a much more abundant clone is one base away. No conserved phenylalanine or tryptophan is present at the end of the CDR3, so a read error is the likely explanation. This chain links TRBV20-1 with TRBJ2-7, with unresolved D. V shed 3 bases and J shed 7 bases, with 7 bases lying between them. From germline, CDR1 is DFQATT and CDR2 SNEGSKA (reference sequence). The CDR3 has 10 residues. CDR3 sequence reads: CSASFREQYS. The CDR3 DNA reads TGCAGTGCTAGCTTCCGGGAGCAGTACTCC.

This clonotype was counted many times. The genes are TRBV7-9 and TRBJ2-1; weak D call: TRBD2 (5 bases). V dropped 1 base and J dropped 0 bases, with 7 bases sitting between them. CDR1 and CDR2 (germline): SEHNR, FQNEAQ (reference sequence). The CDR3 is 15 residues long. This chain's CDR3 is CASSLVGVSYNEQFF. CDR3 DNA: TGTGCCAGCAGCTTAGTGGGAGTCTCCTACAATGAGCAGTTCTTC.

Notes on this clonotype: Likely a read error: the CDR3 ends without its conserved phenylalanine or tryptophan. The J gene is TRBJ2-5, the V gene TRBV20-1; D is uncertain. The CDR3 spans 13 residues. The V end was cut by 6 bases, the J end by 5 bases, with 16 bases between. The germline gives CDR1 DFQATT, CDR2 SNEGSKA (reference sequence). The CDR3 nucleotides read TGCAGTGCGAGTTTGCCGGTTCAGGAGACCCAGTACCTC. Protein: CSASLPVQETQYL.

This clonotype was counted many times. The chain has TRBV6-2 or TRBV6-3 and TRBJ2-5; D not certain. The CDR3 runs to 12 residues. The V end was cut by 6 bases, the J end by 5 bases, with 10 bases between. The germline V gene encodes CDR1 MNHEY and CDR2 SVGEGT. CDR3 sequence: CASSPEEETQYF. In DNA form, the CDR3 reads TGTGCCAGCAGCCCCGAGGAGGAGACCCAGTACTTC.

This clonotype was counted many times. The genes are TRBV6-2 or TRBV6-3 and TRBJ2-7; a weak D match, TRBD1 (6 bases). V lost 5 bases and J lost 0, with 17 bases in between. Per the germline V gene, CDR1 is MNHEY and CDR2 is SVGEGT. The CDR3 spans 16 residues. The CDR3 nucleotides read TGTGCCAGCAGTACCACCGCCAGGGGTGGCTCCTACGAGCAGTACTTC. Translation: CASSTTARGGSYEQYF.